This is a list of T cell receptor beta chains from one sample in a study of shared clonotypes between healthy human individuals. Sequencing used immunoSEQ multiplex PCR; TCRdb keeps in-frame clones, though not all of them. Here the sample spans 2 million to 2.5 million clones, about 92% being singletons. The material sequenced was naive CD8+ T cells from PBMCs. Source of these receptors: a man aged 18 to 30 in good health. Some clones in this sample may be carry-over from other donors' samples. The CDR3 runs from the conserved cysteine through the conserved F or W. Fields, in order: V gene, CDR3 protein.

v_call: TRBV10-2
cdr3_aa: CASRNTLWGSSYEQYF

v_call: TRBV29-1
cdr3_aa: CSVEWDRGEDGYTF

v_call: TRBV28
cdr3_aa: CASSLFSTDTQYF

v_call: TRBV27
cdr3_aa: CASLKLRDRSTDTQYF

v_call: TRBV5-1
cdr3_aa: CASSLTGDEQYF

v_call: TRBV28
cdr3_aa: CASSPTVNSNQPQHF

v_call: TRBV27
cdr3_aa: CASTLRAGGFNEQYF

v_call: TRBV4-2
cdr3_aa: CASSQGLGRGAYEQYF

v_call: TRBV5-4
cdr3_aa: CASRAGTYTDTQYF

v_call: TRBV5-1
cdr3_aa: CASTPSKDRGPYEQYF